This TCR beta chain comes out of a study of blood T cells in healthy people across ages. General study results and limits: Observed TCR beta diversity per million T cells went down as age went up. This fall followed a roughly linear course with age. No conclusive comparison of naive versus antigen-experienced cells was possible with unsorted PBMCs. Calculation of diversity from one million T cells yielded estimates considered to be underestimates.

The germline gives CDR1 MGHRA, CDR2 YSYEKL. V lost 1 base and J lost 7, with 20 bases in between. The CDR3 runs 17 residues. This clonotype came up a few times. Its antigen is currently unknown. A second PCR of roughly 6 to 12 cycles used a sample-barcoded 5' primer and a J-beta primer mix. TCRdb independently ran MiXCR on the 5' RACE reads; one entry per CDR3 protein. The data show some 1,800,000 distinct CDR3 sequences, about 39% seen once. Sequences were obtained from blood. This sequence originates from a human donor in good health. The genes are TRBV4-1 and TRBJ2-1; possibly TRBD2 for D (5 bases). CDR3 in amino acids: CASSQAFEAMRVNEQFF. For the CDR3, the DNA is TGCGCCAGCAGCCAAGCCTTTGAAGCGATGAGGGTAAATGAGCAGTTCTTC.